Below, 9 T cell receptor beta chains from the same sample are listed, as sequenced in a study of PD-1 blockade in classical Hodgkin lymphoma. The time point was: cycle 4 day 1 (C4D1), after less than 7 weeks of nivolumab. No patient escaped relapse after autologous stem cell transplantation, and brentuximab vedotin exposure varied. The table came from immunoSEQ multiplex PCR; TCRdb's copy has only in-frame clones and leaves some out. The table lists over 70,000 clones, over 75% of them singletons. The sample consisted of peripheral blood mononuclear cells (PBMCs), taken before the fourth cycle of nivolumab. Source of these receptors: a human donor with classical Hodgkin lymphoma.

The CDR3 reads CAISPTGRDTGELFF. For the CDR3, the DNA is TGTGCCATCTCCCCCACAGGACGCGACACCGGGGAGCTGTTTTTT. The chain recombines TRBV10-3 with TRBJ2-2; D might be TRBD1 (5 bases). The V gene lost 8 bases and the J gene lost 3 bases, with 16 bases spanning the gap. CDR3 length equals 15 residues. Per germline, CDR1 ENHRY and CDR2 SYGVKD.

This chain links TRBV5-4 with TRBJ2-5; the D is unclear. The end of the DNA aligns better with TRBJ2-7, so the J call may be wrong. The CDR3 loop spans 14 amino acids. Germline CDR1 and CDR2: SGHNT and YYREEE (reference sequence). CDR3 in DNA: TGTGCCAGCAGCTTGTTATCCAGCTCCTACGAGCAGTACTTC. It yields the protein CASSLLSSSYEQYF.

The chain employs TRBV13 and TRBJ1-4; a weak D match, TRBD1 (6 bases). The V gene's germline CDR1 is PRHDT and CDR2 FYEKMQ (reference sequence). CDR3 length: 17 amino acids. Trimming pared 6 bases from V and 2 bases from J, leaving 19 bases between. The CDR3 protein is CASSTKEAGATNEKLFF. CDR3 DNA sequence: TGTGCCAGCAGTACCAAGGAGGCAGGGGCTACTAATGAAAAACTGTTTTTT.

The gene calls are TRBV7-9 and TRBJ2-7; TRBD1 matches at 9 bases. Germline assignment: CDR1 SEHNR and CDR2 FQNEAQ (reference sequence). The CDR3 is 15 amino acids. V was clipped by 4 bases and J by 2 bases; unmatched bases: 6. The CDR3 DNA reads as TGTGCCAGCAGCTGGACCGGGACAGGGACCTACGAGCAGTACTTC. It yields the protein CASSWTGTGTYEQYF.

This clone was counted once. V gene TRBV2 combines with J gene TRBJ1-1; a possible D gene is TRBD1 (6 bases). Germline V gene sequence: CDR1 SNHLY, CDR2 FYNNEI. The CDR3 length is 14 residues. Trimming stripped 4 bases from V and 3 bases from J, with 12 bases between. CDR3 amino acids: CASSGGGGYTEAFF. In nucleotides, the CDR3 is TGTGCCAGCAGTGGAGGGGGGGGATACACTGAAGCTTTCTTT.

This rearrangement joins TRBV30 to TRBJ1-5; D uncertain. Trimming shortened V by 2 bases and J by 7 bases, and 15 bases separated the two germline ends. This CDR3 is 14 amino acids long. The germline V gene encodes CDR1 GTSNPN and CDR2 SVGIG (reference sequence). CDR3 sequence: CAWSPPGWEQPQHF. CDR3 nucleotide sequence: TGTGCCTGGAGTCCACCAGGCTGGGAGCAGCCCCAGCATTTT.

This chain links TRBV11-2 with TRBJ1-1; D remains unclear. Germline V gene lookup returns CDR1 SGHAT and CDR2 FQNNGV. Trimming cost V 3 bases and J 0 bases, with 11 bases left between them. The CDR3 contains 15 residues. The DNA for the CDR3 is TGTGCCAGCAGCTTGGTTATTTCGCTGAACACTGAAGCTTTCTTT. It translates to CASSLVISLNTEAFF.

This clone was counted only a few times. V gene TRBV19 combines with J gene TRBJ1-1, with D maybe TRBD1 (5 bases). The CDR3 length is 11 residues. Trimming removed 3 bases at V and 14 bases at J, with 13 bases between. CDR1 is LNHDA and CDR2 is SQIVND in the germline V gene (reference sequence). The CDR3 coding sequence is TGTGCCAGTAGTATCGGCGGGGGTCGCTTCTTT. Translated: CASSIGGGRFF. Variable domain in full (rest from reference TRBV19 and TRBJ1-1): DGGITQSPKYLFRKEGQNVTLSCEQNLNHDAMYWYRQDPGQGLRLIYYSQIVNDFQKGDIAEGYSVSREKKESFPLTVTSAQKNPTAFYLCASSIGGGRFFGQGTRLTVV.

CDR3 loop: CASSLGSFENEKLFF. CDR3 in DNA: TGTGCCAGCAGCTTAGGTTCGTTCGAAAATGAAAAACTGTTTTTT. This chain links TRBV7-9 with TRBJ1-4; D remains ambiguous. V lost 1 base and J lost 5, with 11 bases in between. The CDR3 covers 15 residues. Germline-derived CDR1 and CDR2 are SEHNR and FQNEAQ (reference sequence).